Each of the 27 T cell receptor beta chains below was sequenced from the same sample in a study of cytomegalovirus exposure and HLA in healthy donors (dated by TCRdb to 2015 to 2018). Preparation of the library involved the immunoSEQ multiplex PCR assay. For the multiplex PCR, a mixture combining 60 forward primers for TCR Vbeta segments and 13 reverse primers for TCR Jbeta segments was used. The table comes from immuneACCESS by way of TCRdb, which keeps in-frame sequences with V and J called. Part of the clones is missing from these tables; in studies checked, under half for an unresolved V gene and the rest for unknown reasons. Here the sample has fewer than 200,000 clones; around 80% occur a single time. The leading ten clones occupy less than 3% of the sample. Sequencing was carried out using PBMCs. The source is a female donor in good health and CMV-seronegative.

CDR3 sequence (DNA): TGCGCCAGCAGCCAAGATTGGGCGGAGGGAGCTTACGAGCAGTACTTC. Its protein is CASSQDWAEGAYEQYF. The chain is built from TRBV4-3 and TRBJ2-7; a weak D match, TRBD2 (6 bases). The germline V gene encodes CDR1 LGHNA and CDR2 YSLEER. Trimming took off 0 bases at V and 4 bases at J, with 16 bases between the two ends. CDR3 length: 16 residues.

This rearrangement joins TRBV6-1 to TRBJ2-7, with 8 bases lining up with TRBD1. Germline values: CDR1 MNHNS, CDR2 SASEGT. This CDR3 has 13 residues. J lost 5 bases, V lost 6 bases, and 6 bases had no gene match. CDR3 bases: TGTGCCAGCAGCGCCGGGACAGGTGACGAGCAGTACTTC. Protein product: CASSAGTGDEQYF.

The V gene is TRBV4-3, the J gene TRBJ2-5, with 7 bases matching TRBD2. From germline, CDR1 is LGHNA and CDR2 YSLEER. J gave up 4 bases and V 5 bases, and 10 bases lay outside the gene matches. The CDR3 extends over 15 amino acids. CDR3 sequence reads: CASSEVGRGGETQYF. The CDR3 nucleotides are TGCGCCAGCAGCGAAGTGGGGAGGGGCGGAGAGACCCAGTACTTC.

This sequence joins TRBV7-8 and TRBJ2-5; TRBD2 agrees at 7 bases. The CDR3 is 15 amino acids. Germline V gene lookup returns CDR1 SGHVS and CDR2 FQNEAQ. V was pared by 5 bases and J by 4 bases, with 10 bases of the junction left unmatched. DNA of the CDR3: TGTGCCAGCAGCGCTGGGACTACCGCGGGAGAGACCCAGTACTTC. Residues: CASSAGTTAGETQYF. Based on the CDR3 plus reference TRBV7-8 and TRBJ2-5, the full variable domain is GAGVSQSPRYKVAKRGQDVALRCDPISGHVSLFWYQQALGQGPEFLTYFQNEAQLDKSGLPSDRFFAERPEGSVSTLKIQRTQQEDSAVYLCASSAGTTAGETQYFGPGTRLLVL.

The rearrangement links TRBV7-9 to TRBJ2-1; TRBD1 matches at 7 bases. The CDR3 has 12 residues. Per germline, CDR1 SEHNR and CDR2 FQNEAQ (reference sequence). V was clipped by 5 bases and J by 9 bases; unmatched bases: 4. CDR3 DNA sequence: TGTGCCAGCAGCGTAGGGGGCGGTGAGCAGTTCTTC. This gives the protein CASSVGGGEQFF.

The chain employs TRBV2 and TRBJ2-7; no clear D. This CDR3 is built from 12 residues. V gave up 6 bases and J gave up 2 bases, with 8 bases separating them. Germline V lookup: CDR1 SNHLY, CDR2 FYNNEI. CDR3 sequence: CASSDIPYEQYF. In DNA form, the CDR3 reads TGTGCCAGCAGCGACATACCCTACGAGCAGTACTTC. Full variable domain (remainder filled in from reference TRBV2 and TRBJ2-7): EPEVTQTPSHQVTQMGQEVILRCVPISNHLYFYWYRQILGQKVEFLVSFYNNEISEKSEIFDDQFSVERPDGSNFTLKIRSTKLEDSAMYFCASSDIPYEQYFGPGTRLTVT.

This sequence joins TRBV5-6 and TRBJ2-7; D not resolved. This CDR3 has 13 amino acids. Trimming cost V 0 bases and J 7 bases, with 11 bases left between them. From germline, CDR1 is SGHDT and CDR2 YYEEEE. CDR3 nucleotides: TGTGCCAGCAGCTTGGCCGGCGGTTCTGAGCAGTACTTC. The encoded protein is CASSLAGGSEQYF.

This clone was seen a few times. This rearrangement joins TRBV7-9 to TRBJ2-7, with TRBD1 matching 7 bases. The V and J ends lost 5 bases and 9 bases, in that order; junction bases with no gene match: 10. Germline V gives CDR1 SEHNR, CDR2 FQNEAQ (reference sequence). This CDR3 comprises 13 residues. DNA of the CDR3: TGTGCCAGCAGCCCGATGACAGGGTCTGCGCAGTACTTC. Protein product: CASSPMTGSAQYF.

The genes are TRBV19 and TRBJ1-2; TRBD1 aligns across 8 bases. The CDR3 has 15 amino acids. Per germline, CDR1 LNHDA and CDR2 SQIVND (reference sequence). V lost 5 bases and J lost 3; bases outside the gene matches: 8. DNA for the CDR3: TGTGCCAGTAGTGCTCCGGGACAGGCGGACTATGGCTACACCTTC. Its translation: CASSAPGQADYGYTF.

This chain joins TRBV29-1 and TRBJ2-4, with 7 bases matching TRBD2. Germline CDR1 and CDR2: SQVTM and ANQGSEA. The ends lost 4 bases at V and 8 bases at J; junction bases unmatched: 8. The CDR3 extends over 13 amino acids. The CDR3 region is CSVGSGKEDIQYF. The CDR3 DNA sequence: TGCAGCGTTGGGAGCGGGAAGGAGGACATTCAGTACTTC.

The CDR3: CASSQGAFTEAFF. CDR3 DNA: TGTGCCAGCAGTCAGGGGGCTTTCACTGAAGCTTTCTTT. The V call is TRBV6-5, the J call TRBJ1-1; 8 bases are a match to TRBD1. CDR1 and CDR2 from the germline V gene are MNHEY and SVGAGI. V shed 5 bases, J shed 4 bases, and the junction held 3 bases outside the gene matches. The CDR3 runs to 13 residues.

The CDR3 nucleotides are TGTGCCAGCAGCGGGTGGGACACCGCAAACTCCTACGAGCAGTACTTC. Amino acid sequence: CASSGWDTANSYEQYF. The chain links TRBV7-9 to TRBJ2-7; D possibly corresponds to TRBD1 (6 bases). Germline V gene sequence: CDR1 SEHNR, CDR2 FQNEAQ (reference sequence). V was trimmed by 5 bases and J by 0 bases, leaving 17 bases between them. This CDR3 region has 16 residues.

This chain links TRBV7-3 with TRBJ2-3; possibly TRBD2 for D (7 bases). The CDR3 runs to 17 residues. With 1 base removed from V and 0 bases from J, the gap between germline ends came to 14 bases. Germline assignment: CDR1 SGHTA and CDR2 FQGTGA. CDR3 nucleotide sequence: TGTGCCAGCAGCTTAAGGGGGGGGGCTTCTAGCACAGATACGCAGTATTTT. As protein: CASSLRGGASSTDTQYF.

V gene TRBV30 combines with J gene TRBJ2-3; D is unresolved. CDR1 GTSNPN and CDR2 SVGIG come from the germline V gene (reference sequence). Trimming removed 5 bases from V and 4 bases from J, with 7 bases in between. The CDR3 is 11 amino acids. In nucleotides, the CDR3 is TGTGCCTGGGCTCGGGCAGATACGCAGTATTTT. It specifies CAWARADTQYF.

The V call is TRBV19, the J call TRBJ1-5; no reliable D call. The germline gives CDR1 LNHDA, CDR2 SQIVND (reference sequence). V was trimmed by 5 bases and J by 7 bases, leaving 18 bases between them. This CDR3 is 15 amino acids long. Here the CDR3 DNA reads TGTGCCAGTAGTTTAGCGGCAGGAGGAAGGCAGCCCCAGCATTTT. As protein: CASSLAAGGRQPQHF.

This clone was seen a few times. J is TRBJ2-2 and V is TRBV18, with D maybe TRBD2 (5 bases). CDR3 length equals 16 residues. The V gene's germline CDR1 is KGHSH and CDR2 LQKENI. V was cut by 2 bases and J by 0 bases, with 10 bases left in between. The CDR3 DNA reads TGTGCCAGCTCACCATACTCGGGAACGAACACCGGGGAGCTGTTTTTT. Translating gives CASSPYSGTNTGELFF. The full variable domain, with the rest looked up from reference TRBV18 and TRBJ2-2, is NAGVMQNPRHLVRRRGQEARLRCSPMKGHSHVYWYRQLPEEGLKFMVYLQKENIIDESGMPKERFSAEFPKEGPSILRIQQVVRGDSAAYFCASSPYSGTNTGELFFGEGSRLTVL.

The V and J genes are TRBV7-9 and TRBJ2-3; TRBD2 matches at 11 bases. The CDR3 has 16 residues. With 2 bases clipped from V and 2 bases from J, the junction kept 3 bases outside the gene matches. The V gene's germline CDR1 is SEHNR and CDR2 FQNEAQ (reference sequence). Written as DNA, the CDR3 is TGTGCCAGCAGCTTAAGGACTAGCGGGTACACAGATACGCAGTATTTT. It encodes CASSLRTSGYTDTQYF.

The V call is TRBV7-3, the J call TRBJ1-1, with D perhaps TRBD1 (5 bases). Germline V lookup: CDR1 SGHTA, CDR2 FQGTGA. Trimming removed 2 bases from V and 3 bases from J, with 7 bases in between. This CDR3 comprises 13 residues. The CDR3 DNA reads TGTGCCAGCAGCTTAGGGGGGGACACTGAAGCTTTCTTT. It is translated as CASSLGGDTEAFF.

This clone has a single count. As DNA, the CDR3 is TGTGCCTCTCACCCACCGAGCGGGAGTCGGTACGAGCAGTACTTC. This sequence encodes CASHPPSGSRYEQYF. The rearrangement links TRBV28 to TRBJ2-7, with TRBD2 matching 8 bases. The CDR3 loop spans 15 amino acids. The V gene's germline CDR1 is MDHEN and CDR2 SYDVKM. Trimming at V came to 11 bases and at J to 4 bases, leaving 16 bases not matched to a gene.

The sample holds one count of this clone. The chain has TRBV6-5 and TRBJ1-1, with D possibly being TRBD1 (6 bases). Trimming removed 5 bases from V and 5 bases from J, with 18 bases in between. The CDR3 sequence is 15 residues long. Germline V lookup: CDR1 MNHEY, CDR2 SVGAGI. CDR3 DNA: TGTGCCAGCAGTAACCTGGGGGGAGGGGGAACTGAAGCTTTCTTT. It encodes CASSNLGGGGTEAFF.

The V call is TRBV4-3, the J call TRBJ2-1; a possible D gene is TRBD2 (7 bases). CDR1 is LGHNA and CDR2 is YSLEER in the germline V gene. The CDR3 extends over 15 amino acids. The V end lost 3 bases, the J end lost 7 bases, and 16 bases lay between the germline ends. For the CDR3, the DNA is TGCGCCAGCAGCCAGATGGGGGGGGCCTTTAATGAGCAGTTCTTC. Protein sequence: CASSQMGGAFNEQFF.

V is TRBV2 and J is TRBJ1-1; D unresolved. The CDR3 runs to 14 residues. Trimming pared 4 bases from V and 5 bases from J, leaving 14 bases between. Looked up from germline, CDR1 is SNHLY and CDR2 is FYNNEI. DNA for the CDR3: TGTGCCAGCAGTGTGCTGGGCGGGAGGACTGAAGCTTTCTTT. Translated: CASSVLGGRTEAFF.

In DNA, the CDR3 is TGTGCCAGCAGCCCTCGACAGGGGGAGGCCGGGGAGCTGTTTTTT. Protein: CASSPRQGEAGELFF. The V call is TRBV9, the J call TRBJ2-2; 9 bases align to TRBD1. Germline CDR1 is SGDLS and CDR2 is YYNGEE. The CDR3 runs 15 residues. J gave up 6 bases and V 4 bases, and 7 bases lay outside the gene matches.

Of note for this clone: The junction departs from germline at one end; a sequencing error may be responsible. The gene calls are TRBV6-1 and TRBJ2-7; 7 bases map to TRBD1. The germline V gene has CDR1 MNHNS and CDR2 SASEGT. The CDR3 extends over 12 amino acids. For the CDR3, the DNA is TGTGCCAGCAGTGAAAATAAGGACAGGAGAAACTTC. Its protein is CASSENKDRRNF.

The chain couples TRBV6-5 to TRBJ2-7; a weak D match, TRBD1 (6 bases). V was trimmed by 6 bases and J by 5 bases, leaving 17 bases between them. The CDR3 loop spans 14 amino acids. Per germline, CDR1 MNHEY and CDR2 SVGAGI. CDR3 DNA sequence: TGTGCCAGCAGGCTAGGAGTGGGGGCCCACGAGCAGTACTTC. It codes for CASRLGVGAHEQYF.

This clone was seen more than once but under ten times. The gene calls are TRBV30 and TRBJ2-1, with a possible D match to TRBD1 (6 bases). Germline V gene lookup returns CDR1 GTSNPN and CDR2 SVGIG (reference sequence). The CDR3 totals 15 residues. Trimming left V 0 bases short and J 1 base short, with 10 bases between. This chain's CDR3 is CAWSVQGLSYNEQFF. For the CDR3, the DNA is TGTGCCTGGAGTGTACAGGGTTTGTCCTACAATGAGCAGTTCTTC.

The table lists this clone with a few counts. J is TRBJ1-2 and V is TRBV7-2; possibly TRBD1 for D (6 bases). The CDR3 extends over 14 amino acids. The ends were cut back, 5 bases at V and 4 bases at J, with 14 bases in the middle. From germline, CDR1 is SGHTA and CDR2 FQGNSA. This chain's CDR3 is CASSPGGGGYGYTF. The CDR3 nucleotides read TGTGCCAGCAGCCCCGGGGGGGGCGGCTATGGCTACACCTTC.